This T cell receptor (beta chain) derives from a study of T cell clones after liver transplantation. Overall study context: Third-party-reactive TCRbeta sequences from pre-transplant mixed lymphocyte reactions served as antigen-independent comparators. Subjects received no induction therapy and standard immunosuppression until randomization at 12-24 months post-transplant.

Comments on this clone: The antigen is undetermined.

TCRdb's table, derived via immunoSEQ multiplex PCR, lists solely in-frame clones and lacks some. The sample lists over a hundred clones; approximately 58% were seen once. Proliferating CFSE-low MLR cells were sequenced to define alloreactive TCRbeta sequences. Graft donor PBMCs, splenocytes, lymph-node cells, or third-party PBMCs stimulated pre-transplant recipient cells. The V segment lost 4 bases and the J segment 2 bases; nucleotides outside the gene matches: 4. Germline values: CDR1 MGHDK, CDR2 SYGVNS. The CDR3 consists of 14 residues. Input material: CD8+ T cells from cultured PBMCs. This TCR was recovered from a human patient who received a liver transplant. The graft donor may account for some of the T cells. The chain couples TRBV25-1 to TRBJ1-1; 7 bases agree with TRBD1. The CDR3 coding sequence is TGTGCCAGCAGTGTCACAGGGGACAACACTGAAGCTTTCTTT. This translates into CASSVTGDNTEAFF.